A single sample is the source of the 9 T cell receptor beta chains below, sequenced in a study of post-analysis software for immune sequencing data. Study results and limitations: In patients, about 5 TRBV segments were more frequent than in controls, with TRBV5-6, TRBV5-1 and TRBV20-1 among them.

Every TCR beta cDNA library bore unique molecular identifiers. From the PCR reads, TCRdb called clonotypes with MiXCR, one entry per CDR3 protein. The sample has more than 350,000 distinct CDR3 sequences, 35% to 45% seen once. Antigen specificity for these receptors is unknown. The sample comprised blood. Receptors originate from a girl aged 2 to 9 with multiple sclerosis.

This clonotype was seen a few times. The V call is TRBV12-3 or TRBV12-4, the J call TRBJ2-4, with 10 bases identical to TRBD2. With V trimmed by 8 bases and J by 6 bases, 10 bases remained unmatched. The CDR3 extends over 15 amino acids. CDR3 nucleotides: TGTGCCAGCGGGGCTAGCGGGAGAGGTGGAAACATTCAGTACTTC. Residues: CASGASGRGGNIQYF.

A single count supports this clonotype. This sequence joins TRBV20-1 and TRBJ1-4; 8 positions match TRBD1. CDR1 and CDR2 (germline): DFQATT, SNEGSKA (reference sequence). J gave up 8 bases and V 1 base, and 18 bases lay outside the gene matches. The CDR3 runs to 18 residues. As DNA, the CDR3 is TGCAGTGCTAGAGTCAAGGCGACAGGGGTGAGAATAGGGGAAAAACTGTTTTTT. Amino acid sequence: CSARVKATGVRIGEKLFF.

The J gene is TRBJ2-4, the V gene TRBV9; D perhaps matches TRBD2 (5 bases). The germline V gene encodes CDR1 SGDLS and CDR2 YYNGEE. With 0 bases removed from V and 1 base from J, the gap between germline ends came to 11 bases. The CDR3 sequence is 16 residues long. The CDR3 nucleotides read TGTGCCAGCAGCGTAGGGTCCGGGGTGGCCAAAAACATTCAGTACTTC. Protein sequence: CASSVGSGVAKNIQYF.

Concerning this clonotype: A read error may produce the germline difference seen at one junction end. The rearrangement links TRBV4-3 to TRBJ1-5; D gene unclear. Per germline, CDR1 LGHNA and CDR2 YSLEER. This CDR3 has 13 amino acids. The CDR3 DNA sequence: TGCGCCAGCAGCCTCCGGCGGAATCAGCCCCGGCATTTT. Amino acid sequence: CASSLRRNQPRHF.

This chain connects TRBV28 to TRBJ2-1; D perhaps matches TRBD1 (6 bases). Germline V gene sequence: CDR1 MDHEN, CDR2 SYDVKM. V lost 6 bases and J lost 7, with 16 bases in between. This CDR3 region has 14 residues. CDR3 sequence (DNA): TGTGCCAGCAGGGGGACAAGAGGTATTAATGAGCAGTTCTTC. This encodes CASRGTRGINEQFF.

V is TRBV28 and J is TRBJ1-2, with D hard to call. The CDR3 is 12 residues long. With 3 bases removed from V and 8 bases from J, the gap between germline ends came to 10 bases. CDR1 is MDHEN, CDR2 SYDVKM, per germline. In nucleotides, the CDR3 is TGTGCCAGCAGTTTCCTGGTCGGAGGCTACACCTTC. It encodes CASSFLVGGYTF.

This clonotype was seen more than once but under ten times. The V gene is TRBV10-3, the J gene TRBJ2-3; D is perhaps TRBD2 (6 bases). Deletions cut 4 bases from V and 4 bases from J, with 12 bases between. Germline values: CDR1 ENHRY, CDR2 SYGVKD. The CDR3 consists of 14 residues. CDR3 region: CAISVREISDTQYF. CDR3 nucleotides: TGTGCCATCAGTGTTCGGGAGATCTCAGATACGCAGTATTTT.

The rearrangement links TRBV10-3 to TRBJ2-1; 8 bases are a match to TRBD2. Per germline, CDR1 ENHRY and CDR2 SYGVKD. Losses at the gene ends were 4 bases for V and 7 bases for J; bases not matched to a gene: 21. The CDR3 is made up of 19 amino acids. The CDR3 reads CAISGPTRKRERTINEQFF. CDR3 nucleotides: TGTGCCATCAGTGGGCCTACGAGAAAGCGGGAGAGAACAATAAATGAGCAGTTCTTC.

The chain has TRBV10-3 and TRBJ2-1; 7 bases align to TRBD2. Germline CDR1 ENHRY, CDR2 SYGVKD. This CDR3 region has 15 residues. V lost 1 base and J lost 3; bases outside the gene matches: 3. CDR3 nucleotides: TGTGCCATCAGTGAGTGGCTAGCGGACTACAATGAGCAGTTCTTC. This gives the protein CAISEWLADYNEQFF.